A selection of T cell receptor beta chains follows, all from one sample in a study of graft-versus-host responses after intestinal transplantation. Produced via immunoSEQ multiplex PCR; TCRdb's table is partial and in-frame only. The repertoire has around 12,000 clones, under 95% of them found once; the top ten carry under 5%. The sample here was PBMCs, taken 1032 days after intestinal transplantation. The receptors shown here come from a human patient who received an intestinal transplant, so some T cells may come from the graft donor. Each CDR3 is given with its conserved first and last residue. Clone size is not always given. Where it is, it says once, few, many or a class for expanded clones.

j_call | v_call | clone_size | cdr3_aa
TRBJ1-1 | TRBV7-9 | . | CASSLPVVAFF
TRBJ1-4 | TRBV5-1 | . | CASSLGLGSNEKLFF
TRBJ2-1 | TRBV5-4 | . | CASSAYRDALAYEQFF
TRBJ1-1 | TRBV6-1 | . | CASQEGFTEAFF
TRBJ2-7 | TRBV5-6 | . | CASSWGLPTYEQYF
TRBJ1-5 | TRBV2 | . | CASSAPPSPQHF
TRBJ2-1 | TRBV7-9 | . | CASRGVAEQFF
TRBJ1-1 | TRBV19 | . | CASSMVPGWNTEAFF
TRBJ1-1 | TRBV18 | . | CASSQGSGNTEAFF
TRBJ1-6 | TRBV27 | . | CASSPPGTGYSPLHF
TRBJ1-4 | TRBV5-8 | . | CASSTPGQSNEKLFF
TRBJ1-1 | TRBV6-5 | few | CASSYSTGEAFF
TRBJ2-2 | TRBV2 | . | CASSDARQGGTGELFF
TRBJ1-1 | TRBV20-1 | few | CSARYQVEAFF
TRBJ2-4 | TRBV6-6 | . | CASRGGGGAKNIQYF
TRBJ2-5 | TRBV29-1 | . | CSVLAGGETQYF
TRBJ2-1 | TRBV10-3 | . | CAISESTAGGRWEQFF
TRBJ1-1 | TRBV6-1 | . | CASVVQIVGNTEAFF
TRBJ2-5 | TRBV10-3 | . | CATISGETQYF
TRBJ2-2 | TRBV13 | once | CASSLTGGPPGELFF
TRBJ1-2 | TRBV5-7 | . | CASSFKGGRWYGYTF
TRBJ2-2 | TRBV11-2 | once | CASSLDLTRAANTGELFF
TRBJ2-3 | TRBV6-4 | . | CASSGTSGADTQYF
TRBJ1-6 | TRBV19 | . | CASTDLLWNSPLHF
TRBJ2-2 | TRBV27 | once | CARHPGELFF
TRBJ1-1 | TRBV10-1 | . | CASSEAPSYTGDTEAFF
TRBJ2-5 | TRBV19 | . | CASSLPDGQETQYF
TRBJ2-7 | TRBV5-6 | . | CASSLFWGDPYEQYF
TRBJ1-2 | TRBV19 | . | CASSHQTQGTYGYTF
TRBJ1-3 | TRBV9 | . | CASSVRGTGGNTIYF
TRBJ1-1 | TRBV11-2 | . | CASSLEQGARSFF
TRBJ1-1 | TRBV27 | . | CASSLYIRGPHPEAFF
TRBJ1-2 | TRBV29-1 | . | CSVEDGQLYGYTF
TRBJ1-4 | TRBV4-2 | . | CASSQDRGRSNEKLFF
TRBJ2-5 | TRBV15 | . | CATSTPSSTQETQYF
TRBJ1-6 | TRBV7-2 | . | CASSLGGSYNSPLHF
TRBJ1-4 | TRBV6-1 | . | CASIEATNEKLFF
TRBJ2-7 | TRBV6-5 | . | CASSSRPGTYEQYF
TRBJ1-5 | TRBV5-1 | . | CASSPQWDQPQHF
TRBJ1-4 | TRBV6-5 | . | CASNRREKLFF
TRBJ1-2 | TRBV21-1 | few | CASSRRCYTF
TRBJ1-1 | TRBV9 | . | CASSVDWDYYTEAFF
TRBJ1-3 | TRBV18 | . | CASSRQGAGNTIYF
TRBJ1-1 | TRBV5-6 | . | CASSYGGTEAFF
TRBJ1-1 | TRBV7-9 | . | CASSPPPGTTEAFF
TRBJ1-3 | TRBV18 | . | CASSGRERSGNTIYF
TRBJ1-3 | TRBV5-1 | . | CASSLDFGGSGNTIYF
TRBJ2-7 | TRBV6-9 | . | CASSYLGGTYEQYF
TRBJ2-7 | TRBV29-1 | . | CSVAPRLAGAHEQYF
TRBJ2-3 | TRBV5-1 | . | CASSLAPMGGDTQYF
TRBJ2-3 | TRBV10-3 | . | CATGGDTQYF
TRBJ2-1 | TRBV5-1 | . | CASSRDFGEQFF
TRBJ1-5 | TRBV10-3 | . | CAISGLPDLGPQHF
TRBJ1-5 | TRBV4-2 | . | CASSQAFGGNQPQHF
TRBJ1-1 | TRBV6-1 | . | CASGGEAFF